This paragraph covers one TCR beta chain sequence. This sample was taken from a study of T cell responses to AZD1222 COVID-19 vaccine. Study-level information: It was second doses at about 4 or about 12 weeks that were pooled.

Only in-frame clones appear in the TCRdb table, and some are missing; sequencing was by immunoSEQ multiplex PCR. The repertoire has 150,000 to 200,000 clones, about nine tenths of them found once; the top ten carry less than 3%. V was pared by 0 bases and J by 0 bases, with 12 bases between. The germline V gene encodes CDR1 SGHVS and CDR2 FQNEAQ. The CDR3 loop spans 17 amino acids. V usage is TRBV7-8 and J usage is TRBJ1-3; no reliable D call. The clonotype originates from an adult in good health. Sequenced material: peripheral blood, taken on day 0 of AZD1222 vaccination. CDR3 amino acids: CASSLALQASSGNTIYF. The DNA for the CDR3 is TGTGCCAGCAGCTTAGCTTTGCAGGCCAGCTCTGGAAACACCATATATTTT.